Sequencing of this T cell receptor (beta chain) was carried out in a study of PD-1 blockade in mismatch repair-deficient tumors. Whole-study context: Enrolled about 2013-2016, patients had progressing, pretreated mismatch repair-deficient cancers of around 12 types. Broader study findings: After pembrolizumab, tumor-resident clones rose rapidly, then generally contracted before radiologic responses.

Some clones are missing from TCRdb's copy, which holds only in-frame ones; the method was immunoSEQ multiplex PCR. The data show some 120,000 clones, about 85% seen once. A few pembrolizumab responders had their TCRs sequenced. Of note for this clone: As yet, its antigen is unknown.

The ends lost 6 bases at V and 0 bases at J; junction bases unmatched: 12. CDR1 ENHRY and CDR2 SYGVKD come from the germline V gene. The CDR3 extends over 17 amino acids. J is TRBJ2-3 and V is TRBV10-3; 7 bases match TRBD1. The receptor comes from an adult with mismatch repair-deficient cancer. The starting material was peripheral blood, obtained 44 weeks after starting pembrolizumab. The chain's CDR3 is CAISENRPGQSTDTQYF. The CDR3 coding sequence is TGTGCCATCAGCGAGAACCGGCCGGGACAGAGCACAGATACGCAGTATTTT.